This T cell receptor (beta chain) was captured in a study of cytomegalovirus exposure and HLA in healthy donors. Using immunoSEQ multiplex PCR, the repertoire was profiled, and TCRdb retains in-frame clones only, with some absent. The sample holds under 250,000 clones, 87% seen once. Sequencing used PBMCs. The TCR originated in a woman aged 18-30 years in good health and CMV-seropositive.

The CDR3: CASSFRRLRTGELFF. The CDR3 DNA reads as TGTGCCAGCAGTTTTAGGAGACTCCGGACCGGGGAGCTGTTTTTT. The V gene is TRBV28, the J gene TRBJ2-2; D call uncertain. V was shortened by 3 bases and J by 5 bases, with 13 bases between the two germline ends. Per germline, CDR1 MDHEN and CDR2 SYDVKM. CDR3 size: 15 residues.